The clone carrying this T cell receptor beta chain occurred once. As yet, its antigen is unknown. TCRdb's copy holds only in-frame clones and misses some; the assay was immunoSEQ multiplex PCR. Among roughly 2.2 million clones listed, about 92% were seen once. The data belong to a study of shared clonotypes between healthy human individuals. Findings and limits, study-wide: A generally larger estimated richness was seen in naive subsets than in memory subsets. Non-shared clonotypes had lower generation probabilities than clonotypes shared by all four sorted-subset donors. Few donors restricted represented genetic and exposure-history diversity.

This receptor was identified in a man aged 18 to 29 in good health. Some clones in this sample may be carry-over from other donors' samples. Input material: naive CD4+ T cells from PBMCs. Subset noted: CD45RA+ positively selected.

CDR3 sequence: CASRSRHRDRAYEQYF. In DNA, the CDR3 is TGTGCCAGCAGGTCCCGACACCGGGACAGGGCCTACGAGCAGTACTTC. J is TRBJ2-7 and V is TRBV28, with 9 nucleotides matching TRBD1. With 6 bases clipped from V and 2 bases from J, the junction kept 11 bases outside the gene matches. The CDR3 is made up of 16 amino acids. Germline CDR1 reads MDHEN; CDR2 reads SYDVKM.